The 25 T cell receptor beta chains listed next were all sequenced from one sample in a study of Graves' ophthalmopathy and Graves' hyperthyroidism. CDR3 regions of TCR beta were amplified from RNA transcripts. The first-round RT-PCR employed HTBI primers together with the Qiagen OneStep RT-PCR kit. A multiplex PCR was then performed as the second round. In TCRdb, the multiplex PCR reads were re-called with MiXCR into one record per CDR3 protein. The profile shows about 600,000 distinct CDR3 sequences, about 40% of them singletons. The material sequenced was peripheral blood or thyroid tissue (not recorded which). The receptors shown here come from an adult man with Graves' hyperthyroidism.

To note about this clonotype: A much larger clone differs from this one at a single base, so this may be a read error. The CDR3 does not close with the conserved phenylalanine or tryptophan, likely indicating a read error. The gene calls are TRBV20-1 and TRBJ1-5, with 11 positions matching TRBD1. Germline V gene data show CDR1 as DFQATT and CDR2 as SNEGSKA (reference sequence). This CDR3 spans 13 amino acids. V was clipped by 5 bases and J by 7 bases; unmatched bases: 4. The chain's CDR3 is CSAGQGAWQPQHL. In DNA, the CDR3 is TGCAGTGCTGGACAGGGGGCTTGGCAGCCCCAGCATCTT.

This clonotype was detected many times. This sequence joins TRBV2 and TRBJ2-7; D is undetermined. The ends were cut back, 10 bases at V and 0 bases at J, with 19 bases in the middle. In germline, CDR1 is SNHLY, CDR2 FYNNEI. CDR3 length: 15 amino acids. The CDR3 region is CANLAGMGSSYEQYF. The CDR3 region has the DNA TGTGCCAACCTCGCCGGAATGGGCAGCTCCTACGAGCAGTACTTC.

This clonotype was picked up a small number of times. This rearrangement joins TRBV5-8 to TRBJ2-7; the D is unclear. The CDR3 extends over 15 amino acids. Trimming removed 3 bases at V and 3 bases at J, with 16 bases between. The V gene's germline CDR1 is SGHTS and CDR2 YDEGEE. The CDR3 region has the DNA TGTGCCAGCAGCTACCGCCTCGGGTCTAACTACGAGCAGTACTTC. As protein: CASSYRLGSNYEQYF.

This clonotype showed up just a few times. This rearrangement joins TRBV2 to TRBJ1-1; D not resolved. Trimming removed 6 bases at V and 3 bases at J, with 2 bases between. CDR1 and CDR2 from the germline V gene are SNHLY and FYNNEI. This CDR3 has 10 amino acids. CDR3 DNA sequence: TGTGCCAGCAGGTACACTGAAGCTTTCTTT. Translating gives CASRYTEAFF.

The rearrangement links TRBV29-1 to TRBJ2-7; TRBD1 agrees at 11 bases. CDR1 and CDR2 from the germline V gene are SQVTM and ANQGSEA. V trimming: 8 bases; J trimming: 10 bases; junction bases outside the gene matches: 19. The CDR3 loop spans 15 amino acids. This CDR3 reads CSTGDRDRGSTNQYF. CDR3 DNA sequence: TGCAGCACTGGGGACCGGGACAGGGGGTCTACGAATCAGTACTTC.

The chain combines TRBV30 with TRBJ2-7, with 9 positions matching TRBD1. Germline CDR1 GTSNPN, CDR2 SVGIG (reference sequence). J lost 1 base, V lost 0 bases, and 4 bases had no gene match. CDR3 length: 15 amino acids. The CDR3 protein is CAWSVGGTGSYEQYF. CDR3 DNA: TGTGCCTGGAGTGTAGGGGGGACAGGGTCCTACGAGCAGTACTTC.

The V gene is TRBV15, the J gene TRBJ2-7; 10 bases match TRBD2. Germline loops: CDR1 LNHNV, CDR2 YYDKDF (reference sequence). The CDR3 covers 16 residues. Trimming cost V 0 bases and J 7 bases; bases outside gene matches: 9. The chain's CDR3 is CATSREQLAGRAEQYF. The DNA for the CDR3 is TGTGCCACCAGCAGAGAACAACTAGCGGGACGGGCTGAGCAGTACTTC. Based on the CDR3 plus reference TRBV15 and TRBJ2-7, the full variable domain is DAMVIQNPRYQVTQFGKPVTLSCSQTLNHNVMYWYQQKSSQAPKLLFHYYDKDFNNEADTPDNFQSRRPNTSFCFLDIRSPGLGDTAMYLCATSREQLAGRAEQYFGPGTRLTVT.

About this clonotype itself: Since a much larger clone is just one base distant, this may be a read error. This rearrangement joins TRBV10-2 to TRBJ1-1; D remains unclear. This CDR3 has 13 amino acids. Germline V lookup: CDR1 WSHSY, CDR2 SAAADI. In DNA form, the CDR3 reads TGCGCCAGCAGTGAGTCGCGGTACACTGAAGCTCTCTTT. Protein product: CASSESRYTEALF.

This clonotype was observed at least ten times. V gene TRBV6-5 combines with J gene TRBJ2-7; possible D gene TRBD2, 5 bases. Germline V gene lookup returns CDR1 MNHEY and CDR2 SVGAGI. The CDR3 is made up of 13 amino acids. Trimming left V 0 bases short and J 5 bases short, with 8 bases between. CDR3 in DNA: TGTGCCAGCAGTTACTCATCCGGGGACGAGCAGTACTTC. This encodes CASSYSSGDEQYF.

This chain links TRBV6-5 with TRBJ1-1, with D uncertain. The V end was cut by 2 bases, the J end by 1 base, with 14 bases between. The CDR3 extends over 16 amino acids. Germline V gene lookup returns CDR1 MNHEY and CDR2 SVGAGI. As DNA, the CDR3 is TGTGCCAGCAGTTACGGGAGTGGCTATTGGAACACTGAAGCTTTCTTT. Its protein is CASSYGSGYWNTEAFF.

The table lists this clonotype with many counts. J is TRBJ2-7 and V is TRBV25-1; the match to TRBD1 covers 8 bases. CDR1 is MGHDK, CDR2 SYGVNS, per germline. This CDR3 has 15 amino acids. Trimming cost V 3 bases and J 1 base; bases outside gene matches: 5. CDR3 coding DNA: TGTGCCAGCAGTGACCTCGGACAGGGTTCCTACGAGCAGTACTTC. Encoded protein: CASSDLGQGSYEQYF.

The chain is built from TRBV6-6 and TRBJ2-5, with D possibly matching TRBD2 (6 bases). Germline assignment: CDR1 MNHNY and CDR2 SVGAGI (reference sequence). Trimming took off 8 bases at V and 4 bases at J, with 11 bases between the two ends. The CDR3 sequence is 12 residues long. CDR3 loop: CASGAGLETQYF. The CDR3 nucleotides read TGTGCCAGCGGGGCGGGGTTAGAGACCCAGTACTTC.

This clonotype was seen once. V and J are TRBV5-1 and TRBJ1-6, with D unclear. V lost 0 bases to trimming and J lost 8 bases, with 6 bases between them. This CDR3 contains 13 residues. Germline lookup yields CDR1 SGHRS and CDR2 YFSETQ. DNA of the CDR3: TGCGCCAGCAGCTTGGAAAGAGATTCACCCCTCCACTTT. Residues: CASSLERDSPLHF.

This chain connects TRBV29-1 to TRBJ2-7; D is ambiguous. This CDR3 spans 12 amino acids. Germline loops: CDR1 SQVTM, CDR2 ANQGSEA. V dropped 0 bases and J dropped 9 bases, with 12 bases sitting between them. The CDR3, as DNA: TGCAGCGTTGAAGATGGTAGGGTGGGGCAGTACTTC. Translating it yields CSVEDGRVGQYF.

The chain has TRBV4-2 and TRBJ2-5, with D possibly being TRBD2 (5 bases). Deletions cut 5 bases from V and 3 bases from J, with 19 bases between. Per germline, CDR1 LGHNA and CDR2 YNFKEQ. The CDR3 has 16 amino acids. The CDR3 region is CASSLSGYSEEETQYF. The DNA of the CDR3 is TGTGCCAGCAGCTTATCCGGTTATAGCGAGGAAGAGACCCAGTACTTC.

This clonotype was counted many times. The chain recombines TRBV6-5 with TRBJ2-5; 9 bases map to TRBD1. Trimming removed 6 bases from V and 2 bases from J; junction bases left unmatched: 4. The CDR3 covers 14 residues. The germline V gene encodes CDR1 MNHEY and CDR2 SVGAGI. Here the CDR3 DNA reads TGTGCCAGCAGAGACGGGACAGGGCAAGAGACCCAGTACTTC. Its protein is CASRDGTGQETQYF.

This clonotype was observed many times. V gene TRBV24-1 combines with J gene TRBJ2-2; 8 bases line up with TRBD1. CDR3 length: 17 amino acids. The junction had 7 bases not matched to a gene; V was cut back by 5 bases and J by 0 bases. Germline V gene sequence: CDR1 KGHDR, CDR2 SFDVKD. CDR3 sequence reads: CATSGVTGDTNTGELFF. The CDR3 DNA sequence: TGTGCCACCAGTGGGGTGACAGGGGACACGAACACCGGGGAGCTGTTTTTT.

The CDR3 here is CASSSLYTDTQYF. The CDR3 DNA reads TGTGCCAGCAGCTCACTTTACACAGATACGCAGTATTTT. This rearrangement joins TRBV7-3 to TRBJ2-3; D remains unclear. Per germline, CDR1 SGHTA and CDR2 FQGTGA. The V end lost 4 bases, the J end lost 2 bases, and 7 bases lay between the germline ends. There are 13 residues in the CDR3.

V is TRBV6-6 and J is TRBJ1-1; 10 bases are shared with TRBD1. This CDR3 spans 16 amino acids. Germline trimming cut 0 bases from V and 5 bases from J; bases unmatched to any gene: 6. Germline lookup yields CDR1 MNHNY and CDR2 SVGAGI (reference sequence). The DNA for the CDR3 is TGTGCCAGCAGTTACTCTCCCCCGGACAGGGGGACTGAAGCTTTCTTT. This sequence encodes CASSYSPPDRGTEAFF.

This clonotype came up many times. J is TRBJ2-5 and V is TRBV2; D remains ambiguous. The CDR3 has 13 residues. The ends were cut back, 4 bases at V and 3 bases at J, with 9 bases in the middle. Germline values: CDR1 SNHLY, CDR2 FYNNEI. The CDR3 here is CASSVQLKETQYF. The CDR3 DNA follows: TGTGCCAGCAGTGTCCAACTAAAAGAGACCCAGTACTTC.

This chain links TRBV20-1 with TRBJ2-3, with TRBD2 matching over 16 bases. The CDR3 is made up of 21 amino acids. Germline-derived CDR1 and CDR2 are DFQATT and SNEGSKA (reference sequence). J gave up 4 bases and V 6 bases, and 22 bases lay outside the gene matches. This CDR3 reads CSADPLVGLAGGPNLADTQYF. CDR3 sequence (DNA): TGCAGTGCGGACCCTTTGGTGGGACTAGCGGGGGGGCCTAATCTGGCAGATACGCAGTATTTT.

This chain links TRBV2 with TRBJ2-1; 9 positions match TRBD2. Trimming removed 2 bases from V and 6 bases from J; junction bases left unmatched: 2. Germline V gene sequence: CDR1 SNHLY, CDR2 FYNNEI. CDR3 size: 14 residues. CDR3 loop: CASSELTSGNEQFF. The CDR3, as DNA: TGTGCCAGCAGTGAATTGACTAGCGGCAATGAGCAGTTCTTC.

This clonotype was seen only a few times. The rearrangement links TRBV9 to TRBJ1-1, with 11 bases identical to TRBD1. Germline trimming cut 0 bases from V and 4 bases from J; bases unmatched to any gene: 2. This CDR3 region has 15 residues. The germline V gene encodes CDR1 SGDLS and CDR2 YYNGEE. The CDR3 nucleotides read TGTGCCAGCAGCGTAGTAGGGACAGGGGGCACTGAAGCTTTCTTT. Translation gives CASSVVGTGGTEAFF.

As concerns this clonotype: The junction and the germline gene differ at one end; a read error may be behind it. In nucleotides, the CDR3 is TGTGCCAGCAGCTTAGGGGGGACTAGCGCCGAGGGAGCTTTC. This codes for CASSLGGTSAEGAF. V gene TRBV7-3 combines with J gene TRBJ2-7; 10 nucleotides agree with TRBD2. The CDR3 totals 14 residues. CDR1 and CDR2 from the germline V gene are SGHTA and FQGTGA.

Notes on this clonotype: A junction boundary mismatches the germline segment, possibly from a read error. The chain uses TRBV19 and TRBJ1-4; D is possibly TRBD1 (5 bases). The CDR3 runs to 15 residues. The V gene's germline CDR1 is LNHDA and CDR2 SQIVND (reference sequence). This CDR3 is CTSSIGDRMNEKLFF. CDR3 coding DNA: TGTACCAGTAGTATCGGAGACAGAATGAATGAAAAACTGTTTTTT.